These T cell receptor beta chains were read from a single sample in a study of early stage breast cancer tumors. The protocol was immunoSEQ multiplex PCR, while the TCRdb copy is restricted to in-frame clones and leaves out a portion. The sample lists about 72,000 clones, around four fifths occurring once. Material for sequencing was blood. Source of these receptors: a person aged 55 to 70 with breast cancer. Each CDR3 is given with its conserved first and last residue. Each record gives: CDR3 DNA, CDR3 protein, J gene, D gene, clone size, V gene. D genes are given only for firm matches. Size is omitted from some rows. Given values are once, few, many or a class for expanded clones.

TGTGCCAGCAGCCTCGGACCAGAATACGAGCAGTACTTC	CASSLGPEYEQYF	TRBJ2-7	-	few	TRBV7-3
TGTGCCAGCAGCCAGGGCGTGACAGATACGCAGTATTTT	CASSQGVTDTQYF	TRBJ2-3	-	-	TRBV6-5
TGTGCCAGCAGCAGCGAAAATCAGCCCCAGCATTTT	CASSSENQPQHF	TRBJ1-5	-	-	TRBV21-1
TGCGCCAGCAGCTCGGCGGGCTCCTCCTTCACAGATACGCAGTATTTT	CASSSAGSSFTDTQYF	TRBJ2-3	-	-	TRBV5-1
TGTGCCAGTAGTATGCTAGTTAACACCGGGGAGCTGTTTTTT	CASSMLVNTGELFF	TRBJ2-2	-	-	TRBV19
TGTGCCAGCCAGGGACAGGGCGGCAACGAGCAGTACTTC	CASQGQGGNEQYF	TRBJ2-7	TRBD1	-	TRBV27
TGTGCCAGCAGCGTTAGCGGGGGGGGCACAGATACGCAGTATTTT	CASSVSGGGTDTQYF	TRBJ2-3	TRBD2	-	TRBV7-3
TGTGCCAGCAGCCGCGCCGACAGCACCTACGAGCAGTACTTC	CASSRADSTYEQYF	TRBJ2-7	-	-	TRBV5-5
TGTGCCAGCAGCTTAATCAGTCAGGGCGAGCAGTACTTC	CASSLISQGEQYF	TRBJ2-7	-	-	TRBV14
TGTGCCAGCAGGTTCAGGGGATTCGGGGAGCTGTTTTTT	CASRFRGFGELFF	TRBJ2-2	-	-	TRBV6-5
TGTGCCAGCAGCGAGCGGGACAGACCCTCCTACGAGCAGTACTTC	CASSERDRPSYEQYF	TRBJ2-7	-	-	TRBV9
TGTGCCAGCAGGCCCGGGACAGGGATGAGTGGGAGCTACTACGAGCAGTACTTC	CASRPGTGMSGSYYEQYF	TRBJ2-7	TRBD1	once	TRBV27
TGTGCCAGCAGTTTATTATCTAGCGCCACCGGGGAGCTGTTTTTT	CASSLLSSATGELFF	TRBJ2-2	-	-	TRBV27
TGTGCCAGCAGCTCCCCAGGGGGGGTTAGAAATGAGCAGTTCTTC	CASSSPGGVRNEQFF	TRBJ2-1	-	-	TRBV11-3
TGTGCCAGCAGTTTACCGGGGCTAGGCTCCTACGAGCAGTACTTC	CASSLPGLGSYEQYF	TRBJ2-7	-	-	TRBV28
TGTGCCAGCCTAACTAGCGGGGCTTTCCCCGAGCAGTTCTTC	CASLTSGAFPEQFF	TRBJ2-1	TRBD2	-	TRBV28
TGTGCCAGCACCACGAGGAGAACCTACGAGCAGTACTTC	CASTTRRTYEQYF	TRBJ2-7	-	once	TRBV27
TGTGCCAGCAGTTACCGTATGAACACTGAAGCTTTCTTT	CASSYRMNTEAFF	TRBJ1-1	-	-	TRBV6-5
TGCGCCAGCAGCTTGGGGACAGCTGGAGAGACCCAGTACTTC	CASSLGTAGETQYF	TRBJ2-5	-	-	TRBV5-1
TGTGCCTGGAGTGGCCAGGAGCCCACAGATACGCAGTATTTT	CAWSGQEPTDTQYF	TRBJ2-3	-	-	TRBV30
TGTGCCAGCGGAGGACAGGCTCTTGGCTACACCTTC	CASGGQALGYTF	TRBJ1-2	TRBD1	few	TRBV2
TGTGCCAGCAGCTCAGGGGGGAGGGCGTACAATGAGCAGTTCTTC	CASSSGGRAYNEQFF	TRBJ2-1	-	-	TRBV7-3
TGTGCCAGCCTGGATGTTAATCAGCAGTACTTC	CASLDVNQQYF	TRBJ2-7	-	-	TRBV28
TGTGCCAGCGGCGCGATGGATACGCAGTATTTT	CASGAMDTQYF	TRBJ2-3	-	few	TRBV5-8
TGTGCCATTCAGCCCCAGCATTTT	CAIQPQHF	TRBJ1-5	-	-	TRBV19
TGTGCCAGCAGTGAGAACATGGGTGACCAGCCCCAGCATTTT	CASSENMGDQPQHF	TRBJ1-5	-	-	TRBV2
TGTGCCAGCTCACCAGGACAGGAGCAAGAGACCCAGTACTTC	CASSPGQEQETQYF	TRBJ2-5	TRBD1	once	TRBV18
TGCGCCAGCAGCTTGGATGGGGCAGCAGATACGCAGTATTTT	CASSLDGAADTQYF	TRBJ2-3	-	-	TRBV5-1
TGCAGCGTCCAGGAGGGGTACGAGCAGTACTTC	CSVQEGYEQYF	TRBJ2-7	-	few	TRBV29-1
TGTGCCATCAGTGGTAGCGGGACTAGCACAGATACGCAGTATTTT	CAISGSGTSTDTQYF	TRBJ2-3	TRBD2	-	TRBV10-3
TGCGCCAGCAAGGCAGGGAAGAACACTGAAGCTTTCTTT	CASKAGKNTEAFF	TRBJ1-1	-	once	TRBV5-1
TGTGCCAGCAGTGAACAGGGGGGCACTGAAGCTTTCTTT	CASSEQGGTEAFF	TRBJ1-1	TRBD1	-	TRBV6-1
TGCAGTGCTAGTCGTGGAGATACGCAGTATTTT	CSASRGDTQYF	TRBJ2-3	-	-	TRBV20-1
TGCAGCGTCAATAGGGACACAAACAATGAGCAGTTCTTC	CSVNRDTNNEQFF	TRBJ2-1	-	-	TRBV29-1
TGTGCCAGCTCAGAAAACAGGGAGCTGGAGACCCAGTACTTC	CASSENRELETQYF	TRBJ2-5	-	-	TRBV18
TGTGCCAGCAGTAGGGACCCCAGGCGGATTACTGACTACGAGCAGTACTTC	CASSRDPRRITDYEQYF	TRBJ2-7	-	-	TRBV28
TGTGCCAGCAGTGAATTGACGGACAATCAGCCCCAGCATTTT	CASSELTDNQPQHF	TRBJ1-5	-	few	TRBV6-1
TGTGCCAGCAGTTACCTCGGACAGGGTGGCCAGCCCCAGCATTTT	CASSYLGQGGQPQHF	TRBJ1-5	TRBD1	-	TRBV6-6
TGTGCCAGGGCAAGGACGGTTTACAATGAGCAGTTCTTC	CARARTVYNEQFF	TRBJ2-1	-	-	TRBV21-1
TGTGCCATCAGTGAGTCAGGTGGCTACACCTTC	CAISESGGYTF	TRBJ1-2	-	-	TRBV10-3
TGTGCCAGCAGGGGGCCGGGACTAGCGGGAGGGGAGCAGTACTTC	CASRGPGLAGGEQYF	TRBJ2-7	TRBD2	-	TRBV7-9
TGTGCCAGCAGTTTCCGACGGAATGAAAAACTGTTTTTT	CASSFRRNEKLFF	TRBJ1-4	-	once	TRBV27
TGTGCCACCAGCAGCGTAGCGGGGGGGCCTGGGGAGACCCAGTACTTC	CATSSVAGGPGETQYF	TRBJ2-5	TRBD2	once	TRBV15
TGTGCCAGCAGCTTAGATAGATCGTACAATCAGCCCCAGCATTTT	CASSLDRSYNQPQHF	TRBJ1-5	-	few	TRBV7-8
TGTGCCAGCAGCGGGGGGACAGCGGGGGCCCTTGAAGCTTTCTTT	CASSGGTAGALEAFF	TRBJ1-1	TRBD1	-	TRBV9
TGTGCCAGCAGGCCCTCGGGACAGATGAACACTGAAGCTTTCTTT	CASRPSGQMNTEAFF	TRBJ1-1	TRBD1	-	TRBV6-1
TGTGCTCCGAATAAAGTGACCGTACAGCCCCAGCATTTT	CAPNKVTVQPQHF	TRBJ1-5	-	-	TRBV6-4
TGTGCCAGCAGCCAGGGACAGCGAATGAACACTGAAGCTTTCTTT	CASSQGQRMNTEAFF	TRBJ1-1	TRBD1	-	TRBV11-1
TGTGCCAGCAGCTCTCCGGGAGAAAATCACGAGCAGTACTTC	CASSSPGENHEQYF	TRBJ2-7	-	-	TRBV7-8
TGTGCCAGCAGCTTGGTGCCTAATCTGGTCAATGAGCAGTTCTTC	CASSLVPNLVNEQFF	TRBJ2-1	-	-	TRBV5-4
TGTGCCAGCAGCAACAATGCTCAGTCCGGGGAGCTGTTTTTT	CASSNNAQSGELFF	TRBJ2-2	-	-	TRBV7-9
TGTGCCAGCAGCTTAGGGGCGGACCAGTTTTCTAACTATGGCTACACCTTC	CASSLGADQFSNYGYTF	TRBJ1-2	-	-	TRBV7-3
TGTGCCAGTAGTATAGCTACCCCAGGGTGGACTAATGAAAAACTGTTTTTT	CASSIATPGWTNEKLFF	TRBJ1-4	-	-	TRBV19